This passage covers 23 T cell receptor beta chains from one sample sequenced in a study of CD8 T cells in Susac syndrome. A quantity of about 0.5 to 1 ug RNA underwent reverse transcription using random hexamers. Each CDR3 protein gets one entry after TCRdb re-called the immunoSEQ multiplex PCR reads with MiXCR. The sample holds some 150,000 distinct CDR3 sequences, 94% seen once. Sequenced sample: CD4+ T cells from PBMCs. These receptors originate from a human donor in good health.

This chain uses TRBV5-1 with TRBJ2-3; D unresolved. This CDR3 has 13 residues. Germline V gives CDR1 SGHRS, CDR2 YFSETQ. The V and J ends lost 0 bases and 3 bases respectively, with 5 bases between them. CDR3 bases: TGCGCCAGCAGCTTGGACTCGACAGATACGCAGTATTTT. It codes for CASSLDSTDTQYF. Full variable domain (missing parts from reference TRBV5-1 and TRBJ2-3): KAGVTQTPRYLIKTRGQQVTLSCSPISGHRSVSWYQQTPGQGLQFLFEYFSETQRNKGNFPGRFSGRQFSNSRSEMNVSTLELGDSALYLCASSLDSTDTQYFGPGTRLTVL.

This chain links TRBV27 with TRBJ2-3, with a tentative D call TRBD2 (5 bases). Germline CDR1 MNHEY, CDR2 SMNVEV (reference sequence). Between the trimmed V and J ends, which lost 5 bases and 2 bases, there was a span of 20 bases. The CDR3 is 17 residues long. The CDR3 DNA sequence: TGTGCCAGCAGTCCAGCCGGGATGCGGGCCTCCACAGATACGCAGTATTTT. Amino acid sequence: CASSPAGMRASTDTQYF.

This clonotype was detected once. The CDR3 DNA sequence: TGTGCCAGCAGTTACTCGAGCAGGTCATACTACAATGAGCAGTTCTTC. Protein product: CASSYSSRSYYNEQFF. V is TRBV6-2 or TRBV6-3 and J is TRBJ2-1; D not certain. CDR3 size: 16 residues. Germline CDR1 reads MNHEY; CDR2 reads SVGEGT. Trimming shortened V by 0 bases and J by 3 bases, and 12 bases separated the two germline ends.

The chain combines TRBV18 with TRBJ2-7; 9 bases map to TRBD1. The junction had 14 bases not matched to a gene; V was cut back by 3 bases and J by 11 bases. The CDR3 is 15 amino acids. From germline, CDR1 is KGHSH and CDR2 LQKENI. The CDR3 loop is CASSPAPGQGVMEYF. CDR3 nucleotides: TGTGCCAGCTCACCCGCCCCGGGACAGGGTGTTATGGAGTACTTC.

This clonotype appeared a single time. This rearrangement joins TRBV24-1 to TRBJ2-1; D is ambiguous. CDR3 length equals 13 residues. Between the trimmed V and J ends, which lost 2 bases and 3 bases, there was a span of 4 bases. Germline V gene sequence: CDR1 KGHDR, CDR2 SFDVKD. The CDR3 DNA follows: TGTGCCACCAGTGATTCGATCTACAATGAGCAGTTCTTC. It translates to CATSDSIYNEQFF.

The J gene is TRBJ1-5, the V gene TRBV19; the D gene is possibly TRBD1 (5 bases). The length of the CDR3 is 17 residues. V was shortened by 7 bases and J by 2 bases, with 21 bases between the two germline ends. Germline-derived CDR1 and CDR2 are LNHDA and SQIVND (reference sequence). DNA for the CDR3: TGTGCCAGTACCAAACTGGGGCAGAATAATCGCAATCAGCCCCAGCATTTT. Translation: CASTKLGQNNRNQPQHF.

V usage is TRBV10-3 and J usage is TRBJ1-2; tentative D call: TRBD1 (5 bases). The V end lost 3 bases, the J end lost 8 bases, and 13 bases lay between the germline ends. Germline V gene sequence: CDR1 ENHRY, CDR2 SYGVKD. The CDR3 covers 13 residues. CDR3 sequence (DNA): TGTGCCATCAGTGACAGGGAAATACGGGGCTACACCTTC. Protein: CAISDREIRGYTF.

The CDR3 nucleotides read TGCGCCAGCAGCTTACAGGTTTCCAACACTGAAGCTTTCTTT. Translating it yields CASSLQVSNTEAFF. This chain connects TRBV5-1 to TRBJ1-1; D may be TRBD1 (5 bases). V was clipped by 2 bases and J by 2 bases, with 10 bases between them. Germline lookup yields CDR1 SGHRS and CDR2 YFSETQ. This CDR3 is built from 14 residues.

This chain links TRBV9 with TRBJ2-3; TRBD1 aligns across 8 bases. V lost 2 bases to trimming and J lost 0 bases; unmatched junction nucleotides: 5. Germline-derived CDR1 and CDR2 are SGDLS and YYNGEE. This CDR3 spans 16 amino acids. CDR3 nucleotides: TGTGCCAGCAGCGTCGGACAGGGCAGCAGCACAGATACGCAGTATTTT. This gives the protein CASSVGQGSSTDTQYF.

This chain joins TRBV7-2 and TRBJ1-3, with 9 bases lining up with TRBD1. The CDR3 spans 14 residues. The V gene end was trimmed by 5 bases and the J gene end by 4 bases; junction bases not matched to a gene: 3. Looked up from germline, CDR1 is SGHTA and CDR2 is FQGNSA. In DNA form, the CDR3 reads TGTGCCAGCAGCACCGGGACAGGGGGAAACACCATATATTTT. Protein product: CASSTGTGGNTIYF.

The chain recombines TRBV29-1 with TRBJ1-5; 8 nucleotides agree with TRBD1. Germline trimming cut 6 bases from V and 6 bases from J; bases unmatched to any gene: 10. This CDR3 is 14 amino acids long. Looked up from germline, CDR1 is SQVTM and CDR2 is ANQGSEA. The CDR3 sequence is CSVLGQGPSQPQHF. The CDR3 DNA reads TGCAGCGTCCTAGGACAGGGTCCAAGTCAGCCCCAGCATTTT.

The rearrangement joins TRBV11-2 to TRBJ1-1; 8 bases agree with TRBD1. Per germline, CDR1 SGHAT and CDR2 FQNNGV. This CDR3 has 15 amino acids. V shed 4 bases and J 3 bases; nucleotides not matched to a gene: 7. In DNA form, the CDR3 reads TGTGCCAGCAGCTCATCAGACAGGGGTGACACTGAAGCTTTCTTT. It is translated as CASSSSDRGDTEAFF.

J is TRBJ1-1 and V is TRBV20-1, with D maybe TRBD1 (5 bases). V lost 3 bases to trimming and J lost 3 bases, with 17 bases between them. The CDR3 sequence is 15 residues long. In germline, CDR1 is DFQATT, CDR2 SNEGSKA (reference sequence). Here the CDR3 reads CSASPGPRADTEAFF. CDR3 bases: TGCAGTGCTAGCCCGGGACCCAGAGCGGACACTGAAGCTTTCTTT.

This clonotype showed up just a few times. This chain joins TRBV29-1 and TRBJ1-5; TRBD1 matches 8 bases. With V trimmed by 6 bases and J by 3 bases, 4 bases remained unmatched. The CDR3 covers 13 residues. CDR1 is SQVTM and CDR2 is ANQGSEA in the germline V gene. The CDR3 sequence: CSVGTGLNQPQHF. CDR3 coding DNA: TGCAGCGTCGGGACAGGTCTCAATCAGCCCCAGCATTTT.

V and J are TRBV28 and TRBJ2-5, with TRBD1 identical over 7 bases. The CDR3 consists of 14 residues. Germline V gives CDR1 MDHEN, CDR2 SYDVKM. V was clipped by 2 bases and J by 2 bases; unmatched bases: 2. CDR3 nucleotides: TGTGCCAGCAGTTTAGAGGACAGGCAAGAGACCCAGTACTTC. Translating gives CASSLEDRQETQYF.

The chain uses TRBV5-1 and TRBJ1-4; 7 nucleotides match TRBD1. Looked up from germline, CDR1 is SGHRS and CDR2 is YFSETQ. The CDR3 has 15 residues. J gave up 5 bases and V 0 bases, and 4 bases lay outside the gene matches. This CDR3 is CASSLAWGQNEKLFF. The CDR3 coding sequence is TGCGCCAGCAGCTTGGCTTGGGGACAGAATGAAAAACTGTTTTTT.

This chain uses TRBV29-1 with TRBJ2-3; the match to TRBD2 covers 7 bases. CDR3 length: 13 residues. J was trimmed by 6 bases and V by 4 bases; bases with no gene match: 7. Germline assignment: CDR1 SQVTM and CDR2 ANQGSEA. The CDR3 reads CSVGEGPQDTQYF. DNA of the CDR3: TGCAGCGTTGGGGAGGGACCCCAGGATACGCAGTATTTT.

This clonotype was observed a few times. The chain joins TRBV19 to TRBJ1-2, with TRBD1 as a possible D gene (6 bases). The CDR3 contains 13 residues. The V end lost 2 bases, the J end lost 2 bases, and 6 bases lay between the germline ends. CDR1 is LNHDA and CDR2 is SQIVND in the germline V gene (reference sequence). The CDR3, as DNA: TGTGCCAGTAGTATAACAGGGAACTATGGCTACACCTTC. Translating gives CASSITGNYGYTF.

The chain joins TRBV5-4 to TRBJ2-7; no definite D call. The germline V gene encodes CDR1 SGHNT and CDR2 YYREEE (reference sequence). Trimming cost V 3 bases and J 2 bases, with 9 bases left between them. The CDR3 has 13 amino acids. For the CDR3, the DNA is TGTGCCAGCAGCTCCCCGGGCCCCTACGAGCAGTACTTC. It is translated as CASSSPGPYEQYF.

The chain has TRBV12-3 or TRBV12-4 and TRBJ2-1; D perhaps matches TRBD1 (5 bases). The CDR3 has 16 amino acids. Trimming removed 5 bases at V and 6 bases at J, with 20 bases between. The CDR3: CASSLGLLVIGNEQFF. CDR3 DNA: TGTGCCAGCAGTCTGGGGCTTTTGGTAATAGGCAATGAGCAGTTCTTC.

This clonotype was detected once. The rearrangement joins TRBV29-1 to TRBJ2-6; TRBD1 agrees at 10 bases. Germline V gene sequence: CDR1 SQVTM, CDR2 ANQGSEA. The CDR3 is 19 amino acids. Trimming took 5 bases from V and 0 from J; bases not matched to a gene: 13. The CDR3 loop reads CSVLSLTGTGVSGANVLTF. CDR3 DNA: TGCAGCGTTTTGAGCCTTACCGGGACAGGGGTCTCTGGGGCCAACGTCCTGACTTTC.

V usage is TRBV4-1 and J usage is TRBJ1-4; 8 bases align to TRBD1. Germline V CDR1 and CDR2: MGHRA, YSYEKL. Trimming at V came to 1 base and at J to 0 bases, leaving 4 bases not matched to a gene. The CDR3 spans 17 residues. The CDR3 protein is CASSQARGPATNEKLFF. The CDR3 DNA reads as TGCGCCAGCAGCCAAGCCAGGGGGCCGGCAACTAATGAAAAACTGTTTTTT.

This clonotype was seen a single time. The V call is TRBV12-3 or TRBV12-4, the J call TRBJ2-4; 10 nucleotides align to TRBD2. V lost 6 bases and J lost 6; bases outside the gene matches: 5. There are 14 residues in the CDR3. The CDR3, as DNA: TGTGCCAGCAGGGACGGACTAGCGGCAAACATTCAGTACTTC. This sequence encodes CASRDGLAANIQYF.